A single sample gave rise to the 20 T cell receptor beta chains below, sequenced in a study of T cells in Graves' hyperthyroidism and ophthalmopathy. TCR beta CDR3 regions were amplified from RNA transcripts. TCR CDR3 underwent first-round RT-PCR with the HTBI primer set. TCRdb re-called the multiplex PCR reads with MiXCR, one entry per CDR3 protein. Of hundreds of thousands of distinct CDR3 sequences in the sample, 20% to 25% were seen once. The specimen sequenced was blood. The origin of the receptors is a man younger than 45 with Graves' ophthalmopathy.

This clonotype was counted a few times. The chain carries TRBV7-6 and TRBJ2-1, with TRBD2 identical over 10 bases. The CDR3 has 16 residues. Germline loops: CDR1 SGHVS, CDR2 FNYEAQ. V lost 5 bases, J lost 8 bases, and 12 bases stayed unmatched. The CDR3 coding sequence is TGTGCCAGCAGCACCCACCGGAGCGGGAGGGTGTATGAGCAGTTCTTC. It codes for CASSTHRSGRVYEQFF. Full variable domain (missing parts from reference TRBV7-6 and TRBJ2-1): GAGVSQSPRYKVTKRGQDVALRCDPISGHVSLYWYRQALGQGPEFLTYFNYEAQQDKSGLPNDRFSAERPEGSISTLTIQRTEQRDSAMYRCASSTHRSGRVYEQFFGPGTRLTVL.

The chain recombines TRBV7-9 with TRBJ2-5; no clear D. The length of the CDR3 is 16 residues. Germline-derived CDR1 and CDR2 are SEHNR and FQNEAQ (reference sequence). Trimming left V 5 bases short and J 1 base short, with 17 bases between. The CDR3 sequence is CASSLRGWAPQETQYF. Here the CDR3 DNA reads TGTGCCAGCAGCCTCCGAGGATGGGCCCCCCAAGAGACCCAGTACTTC.

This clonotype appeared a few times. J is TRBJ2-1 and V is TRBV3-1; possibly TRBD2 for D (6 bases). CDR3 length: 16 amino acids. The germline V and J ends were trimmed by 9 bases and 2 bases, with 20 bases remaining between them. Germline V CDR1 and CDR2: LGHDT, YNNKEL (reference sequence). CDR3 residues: CASEAPGLSTYNEQFF. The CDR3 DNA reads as TGTGCCAGTGAGGCCCCGGGACTGTCAACCTACAATGAGCAGTTCTTC.

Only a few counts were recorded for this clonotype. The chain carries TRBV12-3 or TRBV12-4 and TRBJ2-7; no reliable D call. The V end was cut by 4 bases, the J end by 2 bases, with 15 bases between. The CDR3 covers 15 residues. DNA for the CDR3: TGTGCCAGCAGTTACAAGGACCGATGCACCTACGAGCAGTACTTC. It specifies CASSYKDRCTYEQYF.

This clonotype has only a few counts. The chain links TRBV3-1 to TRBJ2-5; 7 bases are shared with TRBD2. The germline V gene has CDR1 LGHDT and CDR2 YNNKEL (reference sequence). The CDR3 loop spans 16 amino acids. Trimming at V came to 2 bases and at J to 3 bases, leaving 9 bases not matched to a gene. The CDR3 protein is CASSQPGAGLEETQYF. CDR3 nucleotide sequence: TGTGCCAGCAGCCAACCAGGAGCGGGATTAGAAGAGACCCAGTACTTC.

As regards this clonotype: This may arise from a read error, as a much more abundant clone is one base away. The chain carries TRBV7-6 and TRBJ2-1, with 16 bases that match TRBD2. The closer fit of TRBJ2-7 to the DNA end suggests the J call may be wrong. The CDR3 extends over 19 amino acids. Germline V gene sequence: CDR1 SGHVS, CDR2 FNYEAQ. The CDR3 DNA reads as TGTGCCAGCAGCTTAGCTGAGGGACTAGCGGGAGGGCCGTACAATGAGCAGTACTTC. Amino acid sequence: CASSLAEGLAGGPYNEQYF.

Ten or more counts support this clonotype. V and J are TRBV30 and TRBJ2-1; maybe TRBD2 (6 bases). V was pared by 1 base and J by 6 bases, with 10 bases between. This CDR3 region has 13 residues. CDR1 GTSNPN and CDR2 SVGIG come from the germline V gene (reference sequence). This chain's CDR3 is CAWSGRGTNEQFF. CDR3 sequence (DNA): TGTGCCTGGAGTGGACGCGGGACCAATGAGCAGTTCTTC.

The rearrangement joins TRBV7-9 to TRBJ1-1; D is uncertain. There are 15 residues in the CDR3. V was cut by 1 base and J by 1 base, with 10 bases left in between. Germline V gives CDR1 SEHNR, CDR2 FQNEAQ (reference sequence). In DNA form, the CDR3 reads TGTGCCAGCAGCTTAGATGGGGTTGGGAACACTGAAGCTTTCTTT. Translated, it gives CASSLDGVGNTEAFF. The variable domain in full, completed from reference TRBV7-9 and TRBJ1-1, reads DTGVSQNPRHKITKRGQNVTFRCDPISEHNRLYWYRQTLGQGPEFLTYFQNEAQLEKSRLLSDRFSAERPKGSFSTLEIQRTEQGDSAMYLCASSLDGVGNTEAFFGQGTRLTVV.

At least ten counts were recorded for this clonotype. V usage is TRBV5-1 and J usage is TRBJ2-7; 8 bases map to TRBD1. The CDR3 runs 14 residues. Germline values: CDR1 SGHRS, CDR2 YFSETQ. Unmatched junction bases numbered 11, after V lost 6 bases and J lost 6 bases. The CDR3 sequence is CASTYGQGRGEQYF. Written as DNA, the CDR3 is TGCGCCAGCACTTATGGACAGGGCAGAGGCGAGCAGTACTTC.

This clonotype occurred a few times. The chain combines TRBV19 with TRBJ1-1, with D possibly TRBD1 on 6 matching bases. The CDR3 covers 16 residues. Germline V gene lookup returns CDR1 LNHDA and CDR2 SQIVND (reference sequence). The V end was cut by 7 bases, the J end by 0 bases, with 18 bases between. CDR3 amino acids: CASTRRTDIMNTEAFF. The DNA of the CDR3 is TGTGCCAGTACCCGCCGGACAGATATTATGAACACTGAAGCTTTCTTT.

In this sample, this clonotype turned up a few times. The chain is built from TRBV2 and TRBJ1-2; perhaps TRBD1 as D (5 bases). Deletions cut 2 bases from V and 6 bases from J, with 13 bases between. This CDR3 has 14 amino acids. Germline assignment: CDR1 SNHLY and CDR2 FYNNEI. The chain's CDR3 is CASSEFMGTHGYTF. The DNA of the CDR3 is TGTGCCAGCAGTGAATTTATGGGGACCCATGGCTACACCTTC.

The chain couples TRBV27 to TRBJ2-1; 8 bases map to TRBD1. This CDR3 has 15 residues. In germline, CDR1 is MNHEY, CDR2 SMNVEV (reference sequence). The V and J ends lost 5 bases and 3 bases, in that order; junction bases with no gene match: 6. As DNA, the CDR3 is TGTGCCAGCAGTCCCCGGACAGGGCACTACAATGAGCAGTTCTTC. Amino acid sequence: CASSPRTGHYNEQFF.

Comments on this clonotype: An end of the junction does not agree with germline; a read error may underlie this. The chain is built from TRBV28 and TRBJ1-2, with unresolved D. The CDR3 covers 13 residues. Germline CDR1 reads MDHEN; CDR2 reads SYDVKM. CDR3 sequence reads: CAGSLSGNYGYTF. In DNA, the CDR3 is TGTGCCGGCAGCTTATCGGGTAACTATGGCTACACCTTC.

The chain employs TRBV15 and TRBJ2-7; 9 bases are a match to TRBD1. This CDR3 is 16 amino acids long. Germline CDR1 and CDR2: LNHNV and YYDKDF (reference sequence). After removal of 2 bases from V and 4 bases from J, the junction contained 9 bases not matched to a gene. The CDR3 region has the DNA TGTGCCACCAGCAGACGGGGAACAGGGGGCAGATACGAGCAGTACTTC. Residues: CATSRRGTGGRYEQYF.

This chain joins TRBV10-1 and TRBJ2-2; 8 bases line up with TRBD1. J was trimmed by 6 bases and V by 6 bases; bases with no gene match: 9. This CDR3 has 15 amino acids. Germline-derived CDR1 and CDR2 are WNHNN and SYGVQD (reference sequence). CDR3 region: CASSPQGASAGELFF. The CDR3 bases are TGCGCCAGCAGCCCCCAGGGGGCCTCGGCCGGGGAGCTGTTTTTT.

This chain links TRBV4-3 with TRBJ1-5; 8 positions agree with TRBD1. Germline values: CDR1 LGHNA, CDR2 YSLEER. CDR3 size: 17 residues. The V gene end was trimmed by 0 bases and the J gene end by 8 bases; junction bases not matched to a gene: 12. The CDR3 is CASSQDPDGTGQKPQHF. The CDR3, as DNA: TGCGCCAGCAGCCAAGACCCGGACGGGACAGGTCAAAAGCCCCAGCATTTT.

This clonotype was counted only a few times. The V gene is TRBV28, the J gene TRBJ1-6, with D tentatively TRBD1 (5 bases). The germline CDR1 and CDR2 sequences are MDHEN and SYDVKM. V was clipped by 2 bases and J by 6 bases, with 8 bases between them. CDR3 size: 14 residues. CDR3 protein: CASSLQGSNSPLHF. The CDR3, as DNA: TGTGCCAGCAGTTTACAGGGCTCTAATTCACCCCTCCACTTT.

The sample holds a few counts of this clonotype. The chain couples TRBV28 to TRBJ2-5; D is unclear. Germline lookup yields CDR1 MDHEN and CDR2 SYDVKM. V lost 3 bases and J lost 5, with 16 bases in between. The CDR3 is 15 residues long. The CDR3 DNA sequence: TGTGCCAGCAGTTTTCCCCGTGACGTCGGGGAGACCCAGTACTTC. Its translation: CASSFPRDVGETQYF. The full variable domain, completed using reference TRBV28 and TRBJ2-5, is DVKVTQSSRYLVKRTGEKVFLECVQDMDHENMFWYRQDPGLGLRLIYFSYDVKMKEKGDIPEGYSVSREKKERFSLILESASTNQTSMYLCASSFPRDVGETQYFGPGTRLLVL.

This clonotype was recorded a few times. The CDR3 nucleotides read TGCGCCAGCAGTCTACGGGACATGCGATCCGAGCAGTACTTC. Translated, it gives CASSLRDMRSEQYF. The chain joins TRBV10-1 to TRBJ2-7, with TRBD1 as a possible D gene (6 bases). CDR1 is WNHNN, CDR2 SYGVQD, per germline (reference sequence). Trimming removed 5 bases at V and 6 bases at J, with 17 bases between. The CDR3 has 14 amino acids.

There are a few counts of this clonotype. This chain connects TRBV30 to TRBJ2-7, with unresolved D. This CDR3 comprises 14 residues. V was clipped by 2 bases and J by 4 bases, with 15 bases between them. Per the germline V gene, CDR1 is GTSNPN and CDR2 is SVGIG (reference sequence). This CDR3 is CAWSRLGVWYEQYF. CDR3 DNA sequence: TGTGCCTGGAGTAGGCTTGGGGTGTGGTACGAGCAGTACTTC.